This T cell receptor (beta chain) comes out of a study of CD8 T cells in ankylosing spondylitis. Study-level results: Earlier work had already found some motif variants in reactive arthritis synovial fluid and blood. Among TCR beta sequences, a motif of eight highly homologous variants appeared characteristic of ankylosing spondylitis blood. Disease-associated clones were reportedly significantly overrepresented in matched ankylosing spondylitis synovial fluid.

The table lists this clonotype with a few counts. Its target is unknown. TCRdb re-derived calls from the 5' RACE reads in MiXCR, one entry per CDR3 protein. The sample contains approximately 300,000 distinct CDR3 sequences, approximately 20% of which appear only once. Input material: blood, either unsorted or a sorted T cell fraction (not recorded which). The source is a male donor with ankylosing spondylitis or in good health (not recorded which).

CDR3 coding DNA: TGCAGTGCTAGTAGCAGGGGGTCTTATGGCTACACCTTC. This codes for CSASSRGSYGYTF. This chain links TRBV20-1 with TRBJ1-2; 7 bases are shared with TRBD1. CDR3 size: 13 residues. V shed 3 bases and J 5 bases; nucleotides not matched to a gene: 6. Germline lookup yields CDR1 DFQATT and CDR2 SNEGSKA (reference sequence).